This T cell receptor beta chain was sequenced during a study of T cells in Graves' hyperthyroidism and ophthalmopathy (dated by TCRdb to between 2018 and 2021). Regarding the complete study: Peripheral blood was collected at initial diagnosis, before any treatment. TCR V-J signatures able to tell the groups apart were searched for in a discovery cohort of 95 to 100 patients, of whom roughly 42 had Graves' ophthalmopathy and around 56 had stable Graves' hyperthyroidism. Whether ophthalmopathy could be predicted prospectively was tested in an independent validation cohort made up of 18 to 20 hyperthyroidism patients plus 17 patients who later progressed to ophthalmopathy. The approximately 98 discovery patients were randomly divided into training and test sets at a 7:3 ratio. The study also compared thyroid tissue and blood T-cell repertoires from roughly six Graves' hyperthyroidism patients. Following sampling, methimazole starting at 30 mg daily was given to hyperthyroidism patients, and high-dose intravenous methylprednisolone was given to ophthalmopathy patients. TCR Vbeta CDR3 sequencing of 130 to 150 peripheral blood samples (roughly 41 ophthalmopathy, 75 or so hyperthyroidism and approximately 17 progressor patients) is reported in the paper. Here is what the overall study found, with its caveats: In validation, progression to ophthalmopathy was predicted by the model with 70% to 71% sensitivity and roughly 76% specificity, a median of roughly 6.4 months before onset. Blood samples also contained most of the expanded thyroid clonotypes (frequency above 0.001), which suggests that blood repertoires may reflect thyroid immune responses. Ophthalmopathy was separated from stable hyperthyroidism by a 13 V-J signature model, with around 88% sensitivity and roughly 81% specificity obtained in cross-validation and 80%/75% obtained in testing. No statistical method was used to set the sample size in advance, and investigators knew the group allocation.

The TCR beta CDR3 regions were amplified from RNA transcripts. The TCR CDR3 was subjected to a first round of RT-PCR using the HTBI primer set and the Qiagen OneStep RT-PCR kit. A second multiplex PCR round built the libraries, followed by size selection and purification. Paired-end sequencing of the libraries was performed with 100 bp reads on an Illumina HiSeq2000. In the authors' own workflow: SOAPnuke was used to process the raw data, with reads discarded if the reads contained adapters or uncalled bases, had a mean Phred below 15, or lacked an exact constant-primer or identifier match. High-quality paired reads were merged using COPE v1.2.5, and each unique nucleotide sequence was defined as a clonotype. Clonotypes were aligned to IMGT TRBV, TRBD and TRBJ reference segments using MiTCR v1.1. The analysis was restricted to V-J combinations with a frequency above 0.0001, which together covered about 99% of the repertoires. A TCS score was defined as the ratio between F50 (clonal expansion) and ExV (chaos), using BLOSUM62-based TCRdist between CDR3 peptides within each V-J. Welch's t-statistics and random forest reduced several hundred V-J features to 13, which were used in a naive Bayes classifier (R e1071). TCRdb trimmed the raw reads at Q25, called clones with MiXCR and kept productive beta chains. Here each entry gathers all rows of one CDR3 protein and keeps the most common genes and DNA. For this entry, the V and J calls and clone size follow TCRdb and not the study's own pipeline. The sample records about 510,000 distinct CDR3 sequences, approximately 14% of which are singletons. The ten largest clones take up over 11% of the sample.

In regard to this clonotype: Its antigen is unknown. There are no base qualities to consult, and no much larger clone falls within one base.

The germline ends are 15 bases apart after V is trimmed by 6 bases and J by 4 bases. From the germline V gene, CDR1 is MDHEN and CDR2 is SYDVKM. Taken from cysteine to phenylalanine, the CDR3 has 14 residues. Only CDR3 DNA remains: 42 bases, in frame from the first base. Graves' hyperthyroidism was defined as stable when no progression to ophthalmopathy occurred over 18 months of follow-up. The hyperthyroidism patients were between 18 and 65 years old and newly diagnosed, with a disease duration of less than 2 months. The study excluded patients with uncontrolled infections, other autoimmune diseases, pregnancy or lactation. Diagnoses were established on the basis of clinical symptoms, serum thyroxine and TRAb, thyroid ultrasound, and orbital computed tomography. Ficoll-Paque density gradient centrifugation was used to isolate PBMCs from approximately 11 ml of fresh peripheral blood. Trizol reagent was used to extract total RNA, and RNA quality was then checked on an Agilent 2100 Bioanalyzer.

The source material was blood. This clonotype was sampled from a woman between 40 and 50 years old with Graves' hyperthyroidism. The rearranged segments are TRBV28 and TRBJ1-1; no D gene can be assigned with confidence. The nucleotide sequence is TGTGCCAGCAGGGTGTCTCTGACGGGCACTGAAGCTTTCTTT. Translated, this is CASRVSLTGTEAFF.